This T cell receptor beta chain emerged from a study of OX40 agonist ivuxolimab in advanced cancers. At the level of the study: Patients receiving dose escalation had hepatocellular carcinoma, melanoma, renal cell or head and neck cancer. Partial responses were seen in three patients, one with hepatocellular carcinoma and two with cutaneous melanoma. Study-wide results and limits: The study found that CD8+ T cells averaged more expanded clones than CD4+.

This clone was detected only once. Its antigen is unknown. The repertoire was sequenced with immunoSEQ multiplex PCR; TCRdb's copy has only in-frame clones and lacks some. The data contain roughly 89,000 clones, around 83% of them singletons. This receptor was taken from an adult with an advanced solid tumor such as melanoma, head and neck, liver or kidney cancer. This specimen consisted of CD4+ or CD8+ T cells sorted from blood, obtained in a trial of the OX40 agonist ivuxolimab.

The CDR3, as DNA: TGTGCCAGCAGCGTAGCTAGCAGCCCAGAGACCCAGTACTTC. It translates to CASSVASSPETQYF. The chain couples TRBV9 to TRBJ2-5; D may be TRBD2 (5 bases). Germline assignment: CDR1 SGDLS and CDR2 YYNGEE. This CDR3 has 14 residues. V was cut by 0 bases and J by 4 bases, with 10 bases left in between.